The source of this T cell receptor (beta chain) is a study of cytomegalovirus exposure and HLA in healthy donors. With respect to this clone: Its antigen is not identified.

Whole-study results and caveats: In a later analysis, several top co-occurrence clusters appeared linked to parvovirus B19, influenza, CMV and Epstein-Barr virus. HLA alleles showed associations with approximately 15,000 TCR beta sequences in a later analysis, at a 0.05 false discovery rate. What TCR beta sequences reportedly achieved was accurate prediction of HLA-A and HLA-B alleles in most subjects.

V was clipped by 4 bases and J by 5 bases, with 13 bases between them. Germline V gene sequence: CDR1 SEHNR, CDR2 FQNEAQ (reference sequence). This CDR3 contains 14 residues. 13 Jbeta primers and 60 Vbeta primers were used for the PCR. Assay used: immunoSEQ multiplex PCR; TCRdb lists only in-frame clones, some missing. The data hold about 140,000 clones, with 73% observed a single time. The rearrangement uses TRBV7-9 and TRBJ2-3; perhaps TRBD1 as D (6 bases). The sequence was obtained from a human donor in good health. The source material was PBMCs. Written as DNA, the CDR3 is TGTGCCAGCAGCTCACGGGACAAGCAAGATACGCAGTATTTT. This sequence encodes CASSSRDKQDTQYF. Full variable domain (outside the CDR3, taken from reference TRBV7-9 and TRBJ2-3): DTGVSQNPRHKITKRGQNVTFRCDPISEHNRLYWYRQTLGQGPEFLTYFQNEAQLEKSRLLSDRFSAERPKGSFSTLEIQRTEQGDSAMYLCASSSRDKQDTQYFGPGTRLTVL.